One T cell receptor (beta chain) is described in this entry. Its target is not known. The J segment lost 7 bases and the V segment lost 1 base, leaving 9 bases of the junction unmatched. Germline V gene lookup returns CDR1 MGHRA and CDR2 YSYEKL. The CDR3 spans 16 residues. The method was immunoSEQ multiplex PCR; TCRdb's version includes in-frame clones alone and lacks a portion of them. Seen here are some 100,000 clones, about 90% observed once, and the top ten hold roughly 2.7%. The sample is drawn from a study of siplizumab effects on memory and regulatory T cells. Notes on the study in general: Whether proliferating Tregs in siplizumab cultures suppress was not functionally confirmed. Unstimulated naive T cells seemed to show more diversity than memory cells did, and they also seemed to be among the major contributors to the alloresponse. Roughly 75-97% of proliferating clones (CD4+ or CD8+) could not be assigned a naive or memory phenotype.

The sample was CD4+ T cells sorted from blood. V and J are TRBV4-1 and TRBJ2-1; 8 bases are a match to TRBD2. The sequence derives from a human donor in good health. Some clones in this sample may be carry-over from other donors' samples. For the CDR3, the DNA is TGCGCCAGCAGCCAAGTGCCCGGGGGGGTAAGTAATGAGCAGTTCTTC. It translates to CASSQVPGGVSNEQFF.